This T cell receptor (beta chain) was recovered during a study of blood T cell repertoires in COVID-19. Data came from immunoSEQ multiplex PCR; TCRdb stores just in-frame clones and leaves some out. There are fewer than 200,000 clones in the sample; approximately 82% occur only once, and roughly a fifth lies in the top ten. This CDR3 has 15 residues. The V and J ends lost 4 bases and 2 bases, in that order; junction bases with no gene match: 7. Per germline, CDR1 SGHRS and CDR2 YFSETQ. The sequence derives from an older woman who had recovered from COVID-19. Sequenced: peripheral blood. The chain couples TRBV5-1 to TRBJ2-3, with 7 bases fitting TRBD1. The CDR3 nucleotides read TGCGCCAGCAGCCCCGACAGGGTATTCACAGATACGCAGTATTTT. This translates into CASSPDRVFTDTQYF. Full variable domain (rest looked up from reference TRBV5-1 and TRBJ2-3): KAGVTQTPRYLIKTRGQQVTLSCSPISGHRSVSWYQQTPGQGLQFLFEYFSETQRNKGNFPGRFSGRQFSNSRSEMNVSTLELGDSALYLCASSPDRVFTDTQYFGPGTRLTVL.